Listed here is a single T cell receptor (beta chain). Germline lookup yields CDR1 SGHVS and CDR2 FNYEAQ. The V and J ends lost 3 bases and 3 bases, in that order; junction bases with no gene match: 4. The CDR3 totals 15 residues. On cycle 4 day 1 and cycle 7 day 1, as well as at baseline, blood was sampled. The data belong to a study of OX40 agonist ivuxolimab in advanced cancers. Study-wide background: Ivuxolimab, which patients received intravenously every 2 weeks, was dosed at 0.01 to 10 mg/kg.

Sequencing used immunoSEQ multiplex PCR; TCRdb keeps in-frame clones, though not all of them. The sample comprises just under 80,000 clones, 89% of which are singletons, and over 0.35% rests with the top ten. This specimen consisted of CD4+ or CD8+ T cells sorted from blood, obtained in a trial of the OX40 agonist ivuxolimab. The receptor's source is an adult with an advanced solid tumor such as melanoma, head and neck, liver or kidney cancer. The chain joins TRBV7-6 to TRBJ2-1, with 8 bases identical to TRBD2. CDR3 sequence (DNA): TGTGCCAGCAGCTTGACGGGGGGGGACTACAATGAGCAGTTCTTC. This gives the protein CASSLTGGDYNEQFF.